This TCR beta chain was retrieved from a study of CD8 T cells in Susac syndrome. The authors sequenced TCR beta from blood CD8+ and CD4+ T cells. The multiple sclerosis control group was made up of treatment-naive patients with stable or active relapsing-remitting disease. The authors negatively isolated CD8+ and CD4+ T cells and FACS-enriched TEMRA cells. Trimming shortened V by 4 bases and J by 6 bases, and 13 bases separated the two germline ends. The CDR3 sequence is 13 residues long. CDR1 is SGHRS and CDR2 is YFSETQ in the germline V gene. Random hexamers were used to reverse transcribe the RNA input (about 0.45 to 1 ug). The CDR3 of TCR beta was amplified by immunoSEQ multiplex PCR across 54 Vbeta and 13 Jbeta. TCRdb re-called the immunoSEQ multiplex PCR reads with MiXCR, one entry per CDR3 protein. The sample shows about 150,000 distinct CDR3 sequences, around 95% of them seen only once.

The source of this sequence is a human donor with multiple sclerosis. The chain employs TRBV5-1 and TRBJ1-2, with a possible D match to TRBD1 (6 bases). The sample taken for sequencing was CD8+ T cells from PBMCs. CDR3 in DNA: TGCGCCAGCAGCATGCCGGGGGCGAATGGCTACACCTTC. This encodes CASSMPGANGYTF.